This TCR beta chain was recorded in a study of blood T cell repertoires in COVID-19. Across the study: From T cells, B-cell-depleted T cells, or PBMCs came the material, which was cDNA or gDNA.

Cohort allocation depended upon clinical history that participants reported. Recovered status applied to Cohort 3 donors who had two consecutive negative PCRs. It also applied to those with clearance or with symptom resolution. There are a few counts of this clone. Trimming shortened V by 5 bases and J by 6 bases, and 17 bases separated the two germline ends. CDR1 SEHNR and CDR2 FQNEAQ come from the germline V gene (reference sequence). There are 14 residues in the CDR3. In the original workflow: Amplification of reference gene primers was used by the study to estimate nucleated cell counts. Data came from immunoSEQ multiplex PCR; TCRdb stores just in-frame clones and leaves some out. V, J and clone size derive from that table, while D and trimming were established from the DNA sequence. The sample includes 170,000 or so clones, more than 80% of them seen just once.

Sequencing was carried out using PBMCs or T cells enriched from blood (not recorded which). This TCR was sampled from a man aged 40-55 years who had recovered from COVID-19. This chain links TRBV7-9 with TRBJ2-7, with D possibly TRBD1 on 5 matching bases. The DNA for the CDR3 is TGTGCCAGCAGCCCCCAGGGCCACCAAGGCGAGCAGTACTTC. It codes for CASSPQGHQGEQYF.